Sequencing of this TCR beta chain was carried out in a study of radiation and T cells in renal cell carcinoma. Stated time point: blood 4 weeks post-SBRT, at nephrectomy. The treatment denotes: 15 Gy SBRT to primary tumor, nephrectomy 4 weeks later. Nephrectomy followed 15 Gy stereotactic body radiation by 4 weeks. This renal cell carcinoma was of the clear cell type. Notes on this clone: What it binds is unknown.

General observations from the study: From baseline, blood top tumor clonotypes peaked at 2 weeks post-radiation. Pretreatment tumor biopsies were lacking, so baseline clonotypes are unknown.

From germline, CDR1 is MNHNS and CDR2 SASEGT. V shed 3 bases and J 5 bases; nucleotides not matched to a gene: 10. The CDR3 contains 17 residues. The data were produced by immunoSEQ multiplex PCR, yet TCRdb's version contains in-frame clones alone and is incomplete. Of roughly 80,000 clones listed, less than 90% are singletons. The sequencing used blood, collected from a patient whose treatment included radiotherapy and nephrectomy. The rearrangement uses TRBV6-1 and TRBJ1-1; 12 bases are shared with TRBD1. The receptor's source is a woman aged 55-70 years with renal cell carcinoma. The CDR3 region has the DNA TGTGCCAGCAGTGACCGGCCGGGACAGGGGGCTAAAACTGAAGCTTTCTTT. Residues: CASSDRPGQGAKTEAFF.